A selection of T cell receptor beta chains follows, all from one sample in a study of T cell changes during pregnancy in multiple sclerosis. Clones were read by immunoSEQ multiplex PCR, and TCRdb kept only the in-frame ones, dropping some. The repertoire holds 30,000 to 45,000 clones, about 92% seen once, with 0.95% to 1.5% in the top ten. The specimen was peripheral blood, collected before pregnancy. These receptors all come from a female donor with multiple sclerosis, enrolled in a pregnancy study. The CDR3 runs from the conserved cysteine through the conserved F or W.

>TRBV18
CASSPPRTGGKDTQYF
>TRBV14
CASSQEAEYTEAFF
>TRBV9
CASSVTTGAYEQYF
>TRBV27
CASSPNSLHEQYF
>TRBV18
CASSPGVQETQYF
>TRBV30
CAWSPTGLPYEQYF
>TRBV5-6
CASSWHRDRNF
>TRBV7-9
CASSLVGGDNEKLFF
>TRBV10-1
CASSVAYQGETQYF
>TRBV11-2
CASSSGREFYNEQFF
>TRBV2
CASSERRSNQPQHF
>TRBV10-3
CAISGSGTGADTQYF
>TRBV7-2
CASSPGQANYEQYF
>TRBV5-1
CASSLGGAETQYF
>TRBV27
CASSLQGPYNEQFF
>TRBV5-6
CASSYGQGTYEQYF
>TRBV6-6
CASSYPPVDTEAFF
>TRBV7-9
CASSLAGASNEQFF
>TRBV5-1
CASSGQGASYGYTF
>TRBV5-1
CASSSTVANTGELFF
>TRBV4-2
CASSQRQGTGGSTDTQYF
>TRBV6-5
CASRPDRGGTEAFF
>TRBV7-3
CASSPTGLANHEQFF
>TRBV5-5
CASSLAASNTGELFF
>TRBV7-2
CASSFRGQLQEKLFF
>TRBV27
CASSNPPPGGYEQYF
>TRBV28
CASSPPMRGEETQYF
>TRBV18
CASSPGVLETQYF
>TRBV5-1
CASSKAGTDTQYF
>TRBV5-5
CASRTTGQEITDTQYF
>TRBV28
CASSRGPYSGSVVGDTQYF
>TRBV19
CASSLRLTLGTGSYEQYF
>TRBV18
CASSPNTRVDTEAFF
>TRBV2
CASRGVGLATLYEQYF
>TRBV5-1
CASSSLIMNTEAFF
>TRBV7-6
CASSQAGTGPREAFF
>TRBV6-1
CASSEQYEKLFF
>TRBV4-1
CASSPWEDTGELFF
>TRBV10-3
CAISEETSVLDEQYF
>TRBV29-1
CSGVTETGNTIYF
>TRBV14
CASSHSQREAYEQYF
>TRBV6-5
CASSYGQLNYEQYF
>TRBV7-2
CASSNSGSRPYNEQFF
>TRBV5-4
CASSSAGTRPQLYEQYF
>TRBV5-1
CASSLSPGTGTGDTEAFF
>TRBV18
CASSPSQAGYGYTF
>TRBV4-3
CASSQDPPSAVQETQYF
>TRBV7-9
CASSLGTSGLTDTQYF
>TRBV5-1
CASSQLGLAGIISYNEQFF
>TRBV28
CASLGGGANYGYTF
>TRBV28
CASSLAGGYNEQFF
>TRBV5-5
CASSLQGGEGKLFF